What follows are 9 T cell receptor beta chains derived from one specimen sequenced in a study of T cells in Graves' hyperthyroidism and ophthalmopathy. TCR beta CDR3 regions were amplified from RNA transcripts. With the HTBI primer set, the TCR CDR3 went through a first round of RT-PCR. TCRdb ran MiXCR on the multiplex PCR reads and lists one entry per CDR3 protein. Among about 380,000 distinct CDR3 sequences listed, approximately 12% were seen once. Sequenced input: blood. These receptors were obtained from a man aged 25 to 40 with Graves' hyperthyroidism that later progressed to Graves' ophthalmopathy.

The chain couples TRBV5-1 to TRBJ2-1, with 8 bases identical to TRBD2. This CDR3 comprises 13 residues. CDR1 and CDR2 from the germline V gene are SGHRS and YFSETQ. Trimming took 0 bases from V and 8 from J; bases not matched to a gene: 1. CDR3 residues: CASSLEAGDEQFF. The CDR3 region has the DNA TGCGCCAGCAGCTTGGAAGCGGGGGATGAGCAGTTCTTC.

This clonotype was found many times. The chain links TRBV20-1 to TRBJ2-5; TRBD2 matches 8 bases. V lost 3 bases, J lost 1 base, and 4 bases stayed unmatched. Germline assignment: CDR1 DFQATT and CDR2 SNEGSKA (reference sequence). CDR3 length equals 14 residues. The CDR3: CSASLLAAQETQYF. The CDR3 DNA is TGCAGTGCTAGTTTACTAGCGGCCCAAGAGACCCAGTACTTC.

This clonotype was seen at least ten times. This chain links TRBV20-1 with TRBJ2-3, with D perhaps TRBD2 (6 bases). Germline assignment: CDR1 DFQATT and CDR2 SNEGSKA (reference sequence). V lost 1 base to trimming and J lost 3 bases, with 11 bases between them. The CDR3 has 14 amino acids. CDR3 nucleotides: TGCAGTGCTAGAGTTCTAGCGAGGACAGATACGCAGTATTTT. It translates to CSARVLARTDTQYF.

This clonotype has a count of ten or more. V gene TRBV15 combines with J gene TRBJ1-4; D is undetermined. This CDR3 region has 13 residues. CDR1 is LNHNV, CDR2 YYDKDF, per germline (reference sequence). The germline V and J ends were trimmed by 0 bases and 6 bases, with 5 bases remaining between them. This chain's CDR3 is CATSRDYHEKLFF. CDR3 bases: TGTGCCACCAGCAGAGATTATCATGAAAAACTGTTTTTT.

The gene calls are TRBV19 and TRBJ1-2; 8 bases are shared with TRBD1. V was clipped by 11 bases and J by 4 bases; unmatched bases: 9. This CDR3 is 13 amino acids long. Germline assignment: CDR1 LNHDA and CDR2 SQIVND (reference sequence). CDR3 sequence (DNA): TGTGCCGCTACACCAGGGGGCTTCTATGGCTACACCTTC. This gives the protein CAATPGGFYGYTF.

On this clonotype: A much more abundant neighbour one base away suggests this may be a read error. Because the CDR3 is missing its conserved closing phenylalanine or tryptophan, this is likely a read error. The V and J genes are TRBV6-1 and TRBJ1-2; 7 bases match TRBD1. V was clipped by 0 bases and J by 8 bases; unmatched bases: 12. The CDR3 spans 16 residues. Germline V lookup: CDR1 MNHNS, CDR2 SASEGT. The CDR3 sequence: CASSEAGRQGSVGYTL. CDR3 nucleotides: TGTGCCAGCAGTGAAGCTGGGAGACAGGGTAGTGTCGGCTACACCCTC.

In its sample, this clonotype was seen a few times. This CDR3 is CASSDPETGLDGELFF. The CDR3 DNA reads TGTGCCAGCAGCGACCCCGAGACAGGGTTGGACGGGGAGCTGTTTTTT. The rearrangement joins TRBV7-9 to TRBJ2-2; 7 bases map to TRBD1. This CDR3 contains 16 residues. Germline V gene sequence: CDR1 SEHNR, CDR2 FQNEAQ (reference sequence). Losses at the gene ends were 5 bases for V and 7 bases for J; bases not matched to a gene: 13.

The sample holds many counts of this clonotype. V usage is TRBV6-1 and J usage is TRBJ1-2, with D perhaps matching TRBD1 (5 bases). CDR3 length: 17 amino acids. Between the trimmed V and J ends, which lost 5 bases and 7 bases, there was a span of 26 bases. Germline V gene sequence: CDR1 MNHNS, CDR2 SASEGT. This CDR3 reads CASSRVYGSGTFRGYTF. The CDR3 DNA reads TGTGCCAGCAGTCGGGTTTACGGTTCCGGGACCTTCCGTGGCTACACCTTC.

As concerns this clonotype: A much larger clone differs by one base, so this may be a read error. This chain uses TRBV28 with TRBJ1-5; D gene ambiguous. CDR1 and CDR2 (germline): MDHEN, SYDVKM. Trimming shortened V by 3 bases and J by 6 bases, and 12 bases separated the two germline ends. There are 14 residues in the CDR3. CDR3 sequence: CASSFHPAGQPQHF. As DNA, the CDR3 is TGTGCCAGCAGTTTCCACCCGGCTGGTCAGCCCCAGCATTTT.